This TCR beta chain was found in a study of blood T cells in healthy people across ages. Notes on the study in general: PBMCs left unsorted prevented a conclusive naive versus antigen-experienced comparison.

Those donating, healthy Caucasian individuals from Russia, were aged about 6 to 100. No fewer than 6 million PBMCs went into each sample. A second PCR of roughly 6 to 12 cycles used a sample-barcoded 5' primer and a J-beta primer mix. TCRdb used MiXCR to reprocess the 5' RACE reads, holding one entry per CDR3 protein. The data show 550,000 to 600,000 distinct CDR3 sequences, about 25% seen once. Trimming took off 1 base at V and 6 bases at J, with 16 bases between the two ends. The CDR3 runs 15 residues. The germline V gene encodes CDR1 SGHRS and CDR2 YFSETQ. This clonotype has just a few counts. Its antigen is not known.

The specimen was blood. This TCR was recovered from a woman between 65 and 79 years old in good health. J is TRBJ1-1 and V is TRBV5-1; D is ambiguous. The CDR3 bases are TGCGCCAGCAGCTTGACCTCCATCGGGGAAGCTGAAGCTTTCTTT. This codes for CASSLTSIGEAEAFF.